The sequence of this T cell receptor beta chain was determined in a study of T cells in Graves' hyperthyroidism and ophthalmopathy. Amplified regions were TCR beta CDR3 sequences from RNA transcripts. HTBI primers were used for first-round RT-PCR of the TCR CDR3. Each CDR3 protein gets one entry after TCRdb re-called the multiplex PCR reads with MiXCR. The table includes hundreds of thousands of distinct CDR3 sequences, over 12% detected once. There are 14 residues in the CDR3. Per the germline V gene, CDR1 is LGHDT and CDR2 is YNNKEL (reference sequence). This clonotype has only a few counts. The junction departs from germline at one end; a sequencing error may be responsible.

This clonotype was obtained from a woman aged 40 to 55 with Graves' ophthalmopathy. The sequencing sample was made of blood. The genes are TRBV3-1 and TRBJ1-1; weak D call: TRBD1 (5 bases). This CDR3 reads CASIQPGVGTEAFF. The CDR3 DNA is TGTGCCAGCATCCAACCGGGGGTGGGGACTGAAGCTTTCTTT.